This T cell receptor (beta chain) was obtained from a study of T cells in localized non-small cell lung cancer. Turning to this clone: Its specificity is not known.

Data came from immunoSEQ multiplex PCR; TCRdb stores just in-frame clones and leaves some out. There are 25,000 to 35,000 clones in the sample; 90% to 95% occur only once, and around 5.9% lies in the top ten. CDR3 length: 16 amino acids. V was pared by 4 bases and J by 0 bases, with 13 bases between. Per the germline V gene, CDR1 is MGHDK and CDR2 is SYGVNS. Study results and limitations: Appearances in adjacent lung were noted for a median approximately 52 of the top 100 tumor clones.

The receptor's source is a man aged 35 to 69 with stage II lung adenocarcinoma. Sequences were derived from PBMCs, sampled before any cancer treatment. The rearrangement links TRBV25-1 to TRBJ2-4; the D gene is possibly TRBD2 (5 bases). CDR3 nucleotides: TGTGCCAGCAGTGGGCCCTCGGAGGTAGCCAAAAACATTCAGTACTTC. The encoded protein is CASSGPSEVAKNIQYF.